A selection of T cell receptor beta chains follows, all from one sample in a study of blood T cell repertoires in COVID-19. Sequencing was performed with immunoSEQ multiplex PCR; in TCRdb, only in-frame clones are kept and a portion is missing. The sample consists of around 250,000 clones, about 88% of them appearing once. The sequenced sample was PBMCs or T cells enriched from blood (not recorded which). These receptors originate from a man between 25 and 39 years old with acute COVID-19. The CDR3 runs from the conserved cysteine through the conserved F or W. D genes are given only for firm matches. Some rows have no size entry. The others give once, few or many, or a class for an expanded clone.

d_gene	v_gene	j_gene	abundance	CDR3aa	CDR3nt
TRBD2	TRBV24-1	TRBJ2-2	-	CATSDYSGRNTGELFF	TGTGCCACCAGTGATTATAGCGGGAGGAACACCGGGGAGCTGTTTTTT
-	TRBV5-8	TRBJ2-1	-	CASTGFIHLSYNEQFF	TGTGCCAGCACCGGTTTTATCCACCTCTCCTACAATGAGCAGTTCTTC
-	TRBV12-3/TRBV12-4	TRBJ2-1	-	CASSFRNEQFF	TGTGCCAGCAGTTTTAGAAATGAGCAGTTCTTC
-	TRBV28	TRBJ1-5	-	CASSPTGVNQPQHF	TGTGCCAGCAGTCCAACAGGCGTCAATCAGCCCCAGCATTTT
TRBD1	TRBV7-9	TRBJ2-1	-	CASSSQGQGSYNEQFF	TGTGCCAGCAGCTCACAGGGACAGGGATCCTACAATGAGCAGTTCTTC
TRBD2	TRBV18	TRBJ2-5	-	CASSPLAGDSGETQYF	TGTGCCAGCTCACCACTAGCGGGAGATTCCGGAGAGACCCAGTACTTC
-	TRBV6-2/TRBV6-3	TRBJ1-3	-	CASSPRGQTSGNTIYF	TGTGCCAGCAGTCCCCGAGGACAGACCTCTGGAAACACCATATATTTT
-	TRBV10-2	TRBJ1-5	-	CASADRDPEGQPQHF	TGCGCCAGCGCCGACCGGGACCCGGAGGGTCAGCCCCAGCATTTT
-	TRBV5-8	TRBJ2-1	once	CASSLGVGGAYNEQFF	TGTGCCAGCAGCTTAGGTGTCGGAGGGGCCTACAATGAGCAGTTCTTC
-	TRBV27	TRBJ1-4	-	CASSLVGGGEKLFF	TGTGCCAGCAGTTTAGTAGGGGGGGGTGAAAAACTGTTTTTT
-	TRBV2	TRBJ1-4	few	CASKGQINEKLFF	TGTGCCAGCAAGGGGCAGATTAATGAAAAACTGTTTTTT
-	TRBV12-3/TRBV12-4	TRBJ1-1	-	CASSLAWTAEAFF	TGTGCCAGCAGCCTAGCATGGACAGCTGAAGCTTTCTTT
-	TRBV19	TRBJ1-3	-	CASELGAYSGNTIYF	TGTGCCAGCGAGTTAGGGGCTTACTCTGGAAACACCATATATTTT
-	TRBV6-5	TRBJ1-1	-	CASSQGLRGAFF	TGTGCCAGCAGTCAGGGGTTGAGGGGAGCTTTCTTT
TRBD1	TRBV7-2	TRBJ2-5	-	CASSLSGQGWETQYF	TGTGCCAGCAGCTTATCGGGACAGGGATGGGAGACCCAGTACTTC
-	TRBV7-9	TRBJ2-2	-	CASTIQGNLLNTGELFF	TGTGCCAGCACCATTCAGGGCAACCTTTTGAACACCGGGGAGCTGTTTTTT
-	TRBV18	TRBJ1-4	-	CASSPPGGSNEKLFF	TGTGCCAGCTCACCACCGGGGGGATCTAATGAAAAACTGTTTTTT